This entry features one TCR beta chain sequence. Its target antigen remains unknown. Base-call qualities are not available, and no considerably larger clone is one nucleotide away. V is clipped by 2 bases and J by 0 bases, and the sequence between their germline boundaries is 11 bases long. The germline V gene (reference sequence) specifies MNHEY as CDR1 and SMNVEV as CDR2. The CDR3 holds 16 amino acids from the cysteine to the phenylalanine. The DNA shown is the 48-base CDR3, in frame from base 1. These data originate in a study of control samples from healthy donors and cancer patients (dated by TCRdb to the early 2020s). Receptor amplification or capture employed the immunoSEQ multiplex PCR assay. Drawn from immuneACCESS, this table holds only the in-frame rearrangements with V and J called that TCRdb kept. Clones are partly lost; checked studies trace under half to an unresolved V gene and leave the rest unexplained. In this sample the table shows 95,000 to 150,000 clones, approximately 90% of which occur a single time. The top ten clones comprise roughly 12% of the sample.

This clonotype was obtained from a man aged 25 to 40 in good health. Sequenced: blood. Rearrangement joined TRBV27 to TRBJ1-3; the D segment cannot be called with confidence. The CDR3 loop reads CASSLGHPTSGNTIYF. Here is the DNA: TGTGCCAGCAGTTTAGGTCATCCAACCTCTGGAAACACCATATATTTT.